The 27 T cell receptor beta chains below come from one sample, sequenced in a study of early T cells in non-severe SARS-CoV-2 infection. TCRdb re-derived calls from the 5' RACE reads in MiXCR, one entry per CDR3 protein. The table includes about 50,000 distinct CDR3 sequences, roughly 12% detected once. Sequenced here: whole blood, sampled at baseline. These receptors were collected from an adult who was a healthcare worker with PCR-confirmed SARS-CoV-2 infection or an uninfected control (not recorded which).

This clonotype was seen repeatedly, ten times or more. The CDR3 DNA follows: TGTGCCAGCAGCGGGGGACACCGCAATCAGCCCCAGCATTTT. Protein sequence: CASSGGHRNQPQHF. This sequence joins TRBV5-8 and TRBJ1-5; D is perhaps TRBD1 (6 bases). CDR1 SGHTS and CDR2 YDEGEE come from the germline V gene. The CDR3 is 14 amino acids. Trimming pared 4 bases from V and 2 bases from J, leaving 10 bases between.

The J gene is TRBJ2-5, the V gene TRBV7-6; D call uncertain. CDR1 SGHVS and CDR2 FNYEAQ come from the germline V gene. V lost 4 bases and J 4 bases, leaving 13 bases between the germline ends. This CDR3 has 14 amino acids. CDR3: CASSSTGLSETQYF. In DNA, the CDR3 is TGTGCCAGCAGCTCCACGGGTCTCTCAGAGACCCAGTACTTC.

This chain connects TRBV27 to TRBJ1-6, with D unclear. The CDR3 contains 19 residues. Trimming stripped 5 bases from V and 0 bases from J, with 20 bases between. Germline V lookup: CDR1 MNHEY, CDR2 SMNVEV (reference sequence). DNA for the CDR3: TGTGCCAGCAGTCGACCCACCGACACCCGGAGCTCCTATAATTCACCCCTCCACTTT. Translating gives CASSRPTDTRSSYNSPLHF.

This clonotype was detected only a few times. The chain combines TRBV7-9 with TRBJ2-7; tentative D call: TRBD1 (6 bases). The germline V gene has CDR1 SEHNR and CDR2 FQNEAQ (reference sequence). Trimming left V 5 bases short and J 6 bases short, with 14 bases between. The CDR3 runs 13 residues. The CDR3 DNA sequence: TGTGCCAGCAGCCTCGGACGGGACATCGAGCAGTACTTC. This translates into CASSLGRDIEQYF.

This clonotype was recorded a few times. V usage is TRBV29-1 and J usage is TRBJ2-1; 14 bases line up with TRBD2. J was trimmed by 7 bases and V by 2 bases; bases with no gene match: 7. Germline values: CDR1 SQVTM, CDR2 ANQGSEA. The CDR3 consists of 16 residues. The CDR3 is CSVEFRLAGGRNEQFF. DNA for the CDR3: TGCAGCGTTGAATTTCGACTAGCGGGAGGGCGGAATGAGCAGTTCTTC.

This clonotype appeared many times. This rearrangement joins TRBV21-1 to TRBJ2-7; the table's D call of TRBD2 was not tested on the DNA. TRBV21-1 is labeled a pseudogene. The CDR3 runs 16 residues. In DNA form, the CDR3 reads TGTGCCAGCAGCAAAGGAGAGCGGGAGCTCTCCTACGAGCAGTACTTC. Protein sequence: CASSKGERELSYEQYF.

This clonotype was recorded many times. J is TRBJ2-7 and V is TRBV6-2 or TRBV6-3; no clear D. Per the germline V gene, CDR1 is MNHEY and CDR2 is SVGEGT. The CDR3 runs 12 residues. The V end lost 2 bases, the J end lost 0 bases, and 2 bases lay between the germline ends. The chain's CDR3 is CASSYTSYEQYF. The CDR3 bases are TGTGCCAGCAGTTACACCTCCTACGAGCAGTACTTC.

The chain has TRBV10-1 and TRBJ2-7, with 10 bases identical to TRBD1. Germline-derived CDR1 and CDR2 are WNHNN and SYGVQD (reference sequence). This CDR3 spans 15 amino acids. With 5 bases clipped from V and 2 bases from J, the junction kept 6 bases outside the gene matches. The CDR3 DNA sequence: TGCGCCAGCAGTCCCGGGACAGGGGTTCCCTACGAGCAGTACTTC. This codes for CASSPGTGVPYEQYF.

This CDR3 is CASSFFTDTQYF. The CDR3 nucleotides are TGTGCCAGCAGTTTTTTCACAGATACGCAGTATTTT. The rearrangement links TRBV28 to TRBJ2-3; no clear D gene. V dropped 3 bases and J dropped 2 bases, with 3 bases sitting between them. The germline V gene has CDR1 MDHEN and CDR2 SYDVKM. The CDR3 consists of 12 residues.

In this sample, this clonotype turned up many times. In nucleotides, the CDR3 is TGTGCCAGCAGTTTAACTAGCGGGGGTAACTACGAGCAGTACTTC. Protein: CASSLTSGGNYEQYF. The J gene is TRBJ2-7, the V gene TRBV6-6; TRBD2 agrees at 11 bases. The length of the CDR3 is 15 residues. J lost 3 bases, V lost 4 bases, and 5 bases had no gene match. Looked up from germline, CDR1 is MNHNY and CDR2 is SVGAGI (reference sequence).

The V call is TRBV4-1, the J call TRBJ1-1; D gene uncertain. This CDR3 comprises 14 residues. Between the trimmed V and J ends, which lost 5 bases and 5 bases, there was a span of 15 bases. Germline V gives CDR1 MGHRA, CDR2 YSYEKL. The CDR3: CASSSETTRTEAFF. CDR3 nucleotides: TGCGCCAGCAGCTCAGAGACTACGCGGACTGAAGCTTTCTTT.

The chain employs TRBV28 and TRBJ1-5, with TRBD1 identical over 7 bases. CDR3 size: 14 residues. Trimming removed 5 bases from V and 7 bases from J; junction bases left unmatched: 8. Germline V gives CDR1 MDHEN, CDR2 SYDVKM. The CDR3 region has the DNA TGTGCCAGCAGTGGAGACAGGGAAAGCCAGCCCCAGCATTTT. This gives the protein CASSGDRESQPQHF.

This sequence joins TRBV6-6 and TRBJ1-5; D not certain. V lost 2 bases to trimming and J lost 0 bases, with 5 bases between them. The CDR3 has 14 residues. Germline V CDR1 and CDR2: MNHNY, SVGAGI (reference sequence). The CDR3 DNA follows: TGTGCCAGCAGTTACGGGAGTAGCAATCAGCCCCAGCATTTT. Its protein product is CASSYGSSNQPQHF.

This clonotype was seen many times. The rearrangement uses TRBV10-2 and TRBJ2-2; perhaps TRBD1 as D (5 bases). This CDR3 has 17 amino acids. From germline, CDR1 is WSHSY and CDR2 SAAADI. The germline V and J ends were trimmed by 3 bases and 1 base, with 15 bases remaining between them. The CDR3 sequence: CASSEQRTFLNTGELFF. The CDR3 DNA is TGCGCCAGCAGTGAACAAAGGACATTCTTGAACACCGGGGAGCTGTTTTTT.

This clonotype was counted a few times. CDR3 sequence reads: CASSSWTSGNYEQYF. The CDR3 nucleotides are TGTGCCAGCAGCTCCTGGACTAGCGGAAACTACGAGCAGTACTTC. The genes are TRBV7-9 and TRBJ2-7; 10 bases map to TRBD2. V lost 4 bases and J lost 3; bases outside the gene matches: 6. Germline CDR1 is SEHNR and CDR2 is FQNEAQ (reference sequence). This CDR3 comprises 15 residues.

This clonotype was found a few times. The CDR3 region has the DNA TGTGCCAGCAGCTTAGCTCGGGGATTCTCCTACGAGCAGTACTTC. Translating gives CASSLARGFSYEQYF. This chain links TRBV11-2 with TRBJ2-7, with D tentatively TRBD2 (5 bases). Germline CDR1 reads SGHAT; CDR2 reads FQNNGV. The CDR3 covers 15 residues. Deletions cut 1 base from V and 0 bases from J, with 10 bases between.

This sequence joins TRBV6-2 or TRBV6-3 and TRBJ2-1; 10 nucleotides agree with TRBD1. J lost 8 bases, V lost 0 bases, and 13 bases had no gene match. The germline gives CDR1 MNHEY, CDR2 SVGEGT. This CDR3 is built from 18 residues. CDR3 sequence reads: CASSYSRLRDRGPDEQFF. The CDR3 region has the DNA TGTGCCAGCAGTTACTCGAGGCTAAGGGACAGGGGACCCGATGAGCAGTTCTTC.

V usage is TRBV10-1 and J usage is TRBJ2-3, with 9 bases matching TRBD2. J lost 6 bases, V lost 5 bases, and 6 bases had no gene match. The CDR3 runs 14 residues. CDR1 is WNHNN and CDR2 is SYGVQD in the germline V gene (reference sequence). CDR3 nucleotide sequence: TGCGCCAGCAGTCCGGGACTAGCCCCCGATACGCAGTATTTT. This codes for CASSPGLAPDTQYF.

This clonotype appeared a few times. The rearrangement joins TRBV27 to TRBJ2-1; 7 nucleotides line up with TRBD2. The CDR3 is 15 residues long. CDR1 is MNHEY and CDR2 is SMNVEV in the germline V gene (reference sequence). V dropped 3 bases and J dropped 6; count of bases not matched to a gene: 8. Here the CDR3 DNA reads TGTGCCAGCAGTTTTGGCGGGACTACCACCAATGAGCAGTTCTTC. Translated: CASSFGGTTTNEQFF.

This clonotype occurred a few times. The chain combines TRBV7-2 with TRBJ2-7, with TRBD1 identical over 10 bases. Germline trimming cut 4 bases from V and 4 bases from J; bases unmatched to any gene: 7. The CDR3 is 15 residues long. The germline V gene encodes CDR1 SGHTA and CDR2 FQGNSA. The CDR3 sequence is CASSSGGTGAYEQYF. DNA for the CDR3: TGTGCCAGCAGCTCAGGGGGGACAGGGGCATACGAGCAGTACTTC.

This clonotype was found many times. The chain has TRBV7-9 and TRBJ2-3, with D possibly TRBD1 on 6 matching bases. Trimming stripped 3 bases from V and 2 bases from J, with 15 bases between. The CDR3 totals 16 residues. In germline, CDR1 is SEHNR, CDR2 FQNEAQ (reference sequence). The CDR3 loop reads CASSFGGQSFTDTQYF. CDR3 sequence (DNA): TGTGCCAGCAGCTTCGGAGGACAGTCTTTCACAGATACGCAGTATTTT.

Many counts were recorded for this clonotype. This chain joins TRBV6-2 or TRBV6-3 and TRBJ2-4; TRBD1 might be the D (6 bases). CDR3 length: 12 residues. V dropped 8 bases and J dropped 7 bases, with 12 bases sitting between them. The germline CDR1 and CDR2 sequences are MNHEY and SVGEGT. The CDR3, as DNA: TGTGCCAGCGGGGCAGGGGTGAACATTCAGTACTTC. Its protein is CASGAGVNIQYF.

This clonotype appeared a few times. This chain links TRBV10-3 with TRBJ2-2, with TRBD2 matching over 8 bases. This CDR3 has 15 residues. The J segment lost 1 base and the V segment lost 9 bases, leaving 7 bases of the junction unmatched. The germline V gene encodes CDR1 ENHRY and CDR2 SYGVKD. The chain's CDR3 is CAIKPGLENTGELFF. CDR3 nucleotides: TGTGCCATAAAACCGGGACTAGAGAACACCGGGGAGCTGTTTTTT.

This clonotype occurred a few times. This chain connects TRBV7-9 to TRBJ1-4; 9 nucleotides match TRBD1. This CDR3 comprises 15 residues. V was clipped by 5 bases and J by 6 bases; unmatched bases: 7. CDR1 and CDR2 (germline): SEHNR, FQNEAQ (reference sequence). DNA of the CDR3: TGTGCCAGCAGCACTCCCGGGACAGGGCATGAAAAACTGTTTTTT. Encoded protein: CASSTPGTGHEKLFF.

In its sample, this clonotype was seen many times. This chain links TRBV7-8 with TRBJ1-4; a possible D gene is TRBD1 (6 bases). Between the trimmed V and J ends, which lost 4 bases and 2 bases, there was a span of 8 bases. The CDR3 has 14 amino acids. Germline V lookup: CDR1 SGHVS, CDR2 FQNEAQ. CDR3 DNA: TGTGCCAGCAGCTCAGGGGTGACTAATGAAAAACTGTTTTTT. It is translated as CASSSGVTNEKLFF.

This clonotype showed up just a few times. V gene TRBV7-2 combines with J gene TRBJ2-5; TRBD2 aligns across 9 bases. This CDR3 comprises 14 residues. V was pared by 3 bases and J by 5 bases, with 4 bases of the junction left unmatched. Germline CDR1 is SGHTA and CDR2 is FQGNSA. In DNA, the CDR3 is TGTGCCAGCAGCTTTAGCGGGAGAGGTGAGACCCAGTACTTC. Its protein product is CASSFSGRGETQYF. The full variable domain, with the rest looked up from reference TRBV7-2 and TRBJ2-5, is GAGVSQSPSNKVTEKGKDVELRCDPISGHTALYWYRQSLGQGLEFLIYFQGNSAPDKSGLPSDRFSAERTGGSVSTLTIQRTQQEDSAVYLCASSFSGRGETQYFGPGTRLLVL.

This clonotype was seen a handful of times. The rearrangement joins TRBV6-5 to TRBJ2-7, with D possibly being TRBD1 (5 bases). The CDR3 runs to 15 residues. The germline CDR1 and CDR2 sequences are MNHEY and SVGAGI. V lost 0 bases and J lost 6, with 15 bases in between. CDR3 loop: CASSYSRRGGSEQYF. For the CDR3, the DNA is TGTGCCAGCAGTTACTCGCGAAGGGGCGGTTCCGAGCAGTACTTC.